The sequence of this T cell receptor beta chain was determined in a study of response to subunit inactivated influenza vaccine. Study results and caveats: The authors put forward the suggestion that each seasonal influenza vaccination may bring in only a limited number of new T cells.

This clonotype was counted only a few times. Its antigen is as yet unknown. TCRdb re-analysed the RT-PCR reads in MiXCR, keeping a single row per CDR3 protein. The table includes a few hundred thousand distinct CDR3 sequences, 22% detected once. V dropped 3 bases and J dropped 4; count of bases not matched to a gene: 9. CDR3 length: 15 amino acids. Germline CDR1 and CDR2: SQVTM and ANQGSEA. This TCR derives from a man aged 45 to 75 who received an inactivated influenza vaccine. The specimen comprised PBMCs from blood, sampled approximately 20 months after vaccination. The chain combines TRBV29-1 with TRBJ2-3; 8 bases are shared with TRBD2. CDR3 loop: CSVDLAGGGADTQYF. For the CDR3, the DNA is TGCAGCGTTGATCTTGCGGGGGGTGGTGCAGATACGCAGTATTTT.